Listed here are 4 T cell receptor beta chains from one sample, sequenced in a study of Graves' ophthalmopathy and Graves' hyperthyroidism. Beta-chain TCR CDR3 regions were amplified from RNA transcripts. Second-round multiplex PCR came after a first-round RT-PCR that employed HTBI primers. TCRdb re-analysed the multiplex PCR reads in MiXCR, keeping a single row per CDR3 protein. The table includes around 1,200,000 distinct CDR3 sequences, less than 45% detected once. Sequenced input: peripheral blood or thyroid tissue (not recorded which). These receptors were collected from an adult man with Graves' hyperthyroidism.

There are a few counts of this clonotype. The rearrangement joins TRBV25-1 to TRBJ2-7; D uncertain. The germline CDR1 and CDR2 sequences are MGHDK and SYGVNS. V lost 6 bases and J lost 2, with 17 bases in between. The CDR3 is made up of 15 amino acids. CDR3 nucleotides: TGTGCCAGCAGCTTAGATTCCCACAGAGCCTACGAGCAGTACTTC. Its translation is CASSLDSHRAYEQYF.

The chain recombines TRBV10-1 with TRBJ2-3; 11 bases map to TRBD2. Looked up from germline, CDR1 is WNHNN and CDR2 is SYGVQD (reference sequence). The V segment lost 4 bases and the J segment 5 bases; nucleotides outside the gene matches: 11. The CDR3 spans 17 residues. The CDR3 bases are TGCGCCAGCAGTGTGGGACAGACTAGCGGGAACGGAGATACGCAGTATTTT. Translation gives CASSVGQTSGNGDTQYF.

This clonotype was recorded a few times. The chain links TRBV2 to TRBJ2-7, with D possibly being TRBD2 (5 bases). The V and J ends lost 10 bases and 2 bases respectively, with 12 bases between them. Germline-derived CDR1 and CDR2 are SNHLY and FYNNEI. This CDR3 is 12 amino acids long. CDR3 sequence reads: CAIITGTYEQYF. The CDR3 region has the DNA TGTGCCATCATTACCGGGACCTACGAGCAGTACTTC.

About this clonotype itself: It may be a read error: a sequence one base away is much more abundant. The final CDR3 position lacks the conserved phenylalanine or tryptophan, pointing to a likely read error. The V gene is TRBV7-9, the J gene TRBJ2-5; 10 nucleotides line up with TRBD1. After removal of 6 bases from V and 2 bases from J, the junction contained 15 bases not matched to a gene. CDR1 is SEHNR and CDR2 is FQNEAQ in the germline V gene (reference sequence). This CDR3 comprises 18 residues. This CDR3 is CASRPRPKGDRGQETQYL. The DNA for the CDR3 is TGTGCCAGCAGACCCAGGCCAAAGGGGGACAGGGGTCAAGAGACCCAGTACCTC.